The 3 T cell receptor beta chains below were found in one sample sequenced in a study of blood T cell repertoires in COVID-19. TCRdb's copy holds only in-frame clones and misses some; the assay was immunoSEQ multiplex PCR. The table has about 120,000 clones, 80% to 90% seen once. Material: peripheral blood. These receptors were taken from a human donor in a cohort sampled during active COVID-19.

The V and J genes are TRBV6-6 and TRBJ1-2; TRBD1 is a possible D gene (6 bases). This CDR3 spans 16 amino acids. Trimming removed 2 bases at V and 1 base at J, with 14 bases between. Germline CDR1 reads MNHNY; CDR2 reads SVGAGI (reference sequence). CDR3 loop: CASSYPSRDNNYGYTF. The CDR3 nucleotides read TGTGCCAGCAGTTACCCTTCGAGGGACAATAACTATGGCTACACCTTC.

The chain is built from TRBV5-4 and TRBJ2-3, with TRBD2 matching over 9 bases. This CDR3 contains 15 residues. Germline CDR1 and CDR2: SGHNT and YYREEE (reference sequence). The ends lost 0 bases at V and 4 bases at J; junction bases unmatched: 3. The CDR3 DNA follows: TGTGCCAGCAGCTTGGGAGGCGGGGGGGCAGATACGCAGTATTTT. The encoded protein is CASSLGGGGADTQYF.

This clone was found a few times. The CDR3 nucleotides are TGTGCCAGCAGACCCGGGACAGGGGTCTACGAGCAGTACTTC. Translating gives CASRPGTGVYEQYF. The V gene is TRBV7-8, the J gene TRBJ2-7; TRBD1 matches at 10 bases. Germline V gene sequence: CDR1 SGHVS, CDR2 FQNEAQ. V lost 6 bases, J lost 3 bases, and 5 bases stayed unmatched. This CDR3 has 14 residues.